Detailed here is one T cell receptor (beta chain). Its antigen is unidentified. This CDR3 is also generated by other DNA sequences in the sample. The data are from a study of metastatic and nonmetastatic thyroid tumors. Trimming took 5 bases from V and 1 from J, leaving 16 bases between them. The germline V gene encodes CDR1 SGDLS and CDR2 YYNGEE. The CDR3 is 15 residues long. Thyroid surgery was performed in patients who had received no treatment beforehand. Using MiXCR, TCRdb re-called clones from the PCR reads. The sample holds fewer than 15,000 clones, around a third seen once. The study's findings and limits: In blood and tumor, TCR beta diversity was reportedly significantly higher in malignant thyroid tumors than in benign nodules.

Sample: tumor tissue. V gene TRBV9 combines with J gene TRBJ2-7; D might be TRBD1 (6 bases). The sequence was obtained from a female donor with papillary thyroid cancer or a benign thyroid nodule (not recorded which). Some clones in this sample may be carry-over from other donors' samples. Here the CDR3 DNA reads TGTGCCAGCAGTGGAAGCCGAAGGGGGTCCTACGAGCAGTACTTC. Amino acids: CASSGSRRGSYEQYF.